The 15 T cell receptor beta chains below were found in one sample sequenced in a study of blood T cell repertoires in COVID-19. Assay used: immunoSEQ multiplex PCR; TCRdb lists only in-frame clones, some missing. The sample records some 170,000 clones, more than 65% being singletons. Sequencing was performed on PBMCs or T cells enriched from blood (not recorded which). Every receptor here comes from a man aged 50-59 years who had recovered from COVID-19.

J is TRBJ1-1 and V is TRBV6-2 or TRBV6-3; TRBD1 matches 7 bases. Germline-derived CDR1 and CDR2 are MNHEY and SVGEGT. This CDR3 spans 14 amino acids. The J segment lost 1 base and the V segment lost 2 bases, leaving 1 base of the junction unmatched. The CDR3 is CASSYGTENTEAFF. In nucleotides, the CDR3 is TGTGCCAGCAGTTACGGGACAGAGAACACTGAAGCTTTCTTT.

The chain recombines TRBV7-9 with TRBJ2-5; 7 bases are shared with TRBD2. Germline-derived CDR1 and CDR2 are SEHNR and FQNEAQ (reference sequence). The CDR3 totals 16 residues. V lost 1 base, J lost 2 bases, and 7 bases stayed unmatched. The CDR3 coding sequence is TGTGCCAGCAGCTTAGAGTTGGTGGGGGGGCAAGAGACCCAGTACTTC. It codes for CASSLELVGGQETQYF.

The table lists this clone with a few counts. The genes are TRBV7-6 and TRBJ1-2, with TRBD1 matching over 8 bases. This CDR3 region has 15 residues. The V segment lost 2 bases and the J segment 7 bases; nucleotides outside the gene matches: 9. Germline CDR1 and CDR2: SGHVS and FNYEAQ. The CDR3 coding sequence is TGTGCCAGCAGCTTAACTACTGGGACAGGACGTGGCTACACCTTC. Protein product: CASSLTTGTGRGYTF.

This rearrangement joins TRBV30 to TRBJ2-2; D unresolved. The V gene lost 3 bases and the J gene lost 1 base, with 12 bases spanning the gap. Germline CDR1 GTSNPN, CDR2 SVGIG (reference sequence). This CDR3 has 15 residues. Here the CDR3 DNA reads TGTGCCTGGAGGAGCCCCGGGTTGAACACCGGGGAGCTGTTTTTT. It encodes CAWRSPGLNTGELFF.

The sample holds a few counts of this clone. CDR3 coding DNA: TGTGCCAGCAGCATCCTGACCGGGGATTCACCCCTCCACTTT. It is translated as CASSILTGDSPLHF. The chain joins TRBV7-8 to TRBJ1-6; D ambiguous. The germline V gene encodes CDR1 SGHVS and CDR2 FQNEAQ. The CDR3 is made up of 14 amino acids. V was pared by 5 bases and J by 8 bases, with 13 bases between.

This chain links TRBV11-2 with TRBJ2-1; D unclear. Germline loops: CDR1 SGHAT, CDR2 FQNNGV. V lost 1 base and J 7 bases, leaving 11 bases between the germline ends. CDR3 length equals 14 residues. The CDR3 sequence: CASSLGGGLNEQFF. DNA for the CDR3: TGTGCCAGCAGCTTAGGCGGCGGATTAAATGAGCAGTTCTTC.

This chain connects TRBV5-1 to TRBJ2-5; 7 positions match TRBD2. The germline V gene encodes CDR1 SGHRS and CDR2 YFSETQ. CDR3 length: 12 amino acids. V lost 4 bases, J lost 8 bases, and 5 bases stayed unmatched. CDR3: CASSQSGDTQYF. For the CDR3, the DNA is TGCGCCAGCAGCCAAAGCGGGGACACCCAGTACTTC.

This chain connects TRBV15 to TRBJ2-5; 8 positions agree with TRBD2. The V gene end was trimmed by 0 bases and the J gene end by 4 bases; junction bases not matched to a gene: 10. CDR1 LNHNV and CDR2 YYDKDF come from the germline V gene (reference sequence). This CDR3 has 17 amino acids. The CDR3 DNA follows: TGTGCCACCAGCAGAGACGGTCGCGGGGGGTTCCGAGAGACCCAGTACTTC. Its protein is CATSRDGRGGFRETQYF.

This clone was observed a few times. The chain uses TRBV11-1 and TRBJ1-2; 8 bases agree with TRBD1. This CDR3 is 13 amino acids long. Per germline, CDR1 SGHAT and CDR2 FQDESV (reference sequence). Trimming cost V 5 bases and J 7 bases; bases outside gene matches: 6. CDR3 in DNA: TGTGCCAGCAGCACCCGGGACAGGCCTGGCTACACCTTC. It yields the protein CASSTRDRPGYTF.

The gene calls are TRBV27 and TRBJ2-2; maybe TRBD1 (6 bases). Germline V CDR1 and CDR2: MNHEY, SMNVEV (reference sequence). Trimming pared 4 bases from V and 6 bases from J, leaving 9 bases between. The CDR3 spans 13 residues. CDR3 bases: TGTGCCAGCAGTTCGGCAGGGGCCGGGGAGCTGTTTTTT. Protein: CASSSAGAGELFF.

The chain uses TRBV6-2 or TRBV6-3 and TRBJ1-6; 7 nucleotides match TRBD1. V shed 5 bases and J 3 bases; nucleotides not matched to a gene: 7. Germline CDR1 MNHEY, CDR2 SVGEGT. This CDR3 spans 16 amino acids. CDR3 sequence (DNA): TGTGCCAGCAGTCCCCGGGACAGCCGCTATAATTCACCCCTCCACTTT. As protein: CASSPRDSRYNSPLHF.

J is TRBJ2-5 and V is TRBV24-1, with 9 nucleotides matching TRBD1. CDR1 is KGHDR and CDR2 is SFDVKD in the germline V gene. The length of the CDR3 is 15 residues. Trimming removed 3 bases from V and 4 bases from J; junction bases left unmatched: 5. CDR3: CATSDHGTGRETQYF. In DNA, the CDR3 is TGTGCCACCAGTGATCACGGGACAGGGCGAGAGACCCAGTACTTC.

The V and J genes are TRBV19 and TRBJ1-1, with TRBD1 matching 9 bases. CDR3 length: 14 residues. CDR1 is LNHDA and CDR2 is SQIVND in the germline V gene (reference sequence). V gave up 9 bases and J gave up 6 bases; unmatched junction bases: 11. The CDR3 region is CASTNRDRAPEAFF. The CDR3 DNA sequence: TGTGCCAGCACAAACCGGGACAGGGCCCCTGAAGCTTTCTTT.

This chain uses TRBV10-3 with TRBJ1-1, with 8 bases that match TRBD1. The V gene's germline CDR1 is ENHRY and CDR2 SYGVKD. The CDR3 loop spans 13 amino acids. V lost 7 bases and J lost 7; bases outside the gene matches: 8. The CDR3 sequence is CAITVQTGVEAFF. DNA for the CDR3: TGTGCCATCACAGTTCAGACAGGGGTTGAAGCTTTCTTT.

This clone was found a few times. The DNA for the CDR3 is TGTGCCAGCAGGAAGGGGGGGCGCACAGATACGCAGTATTTT. It codes for CASRKGGRTDTQYF. The chain has TRBV7-9 and TRBJ2-3, with a tentative D call TRBD2 (7 bases). The V gene lost 6 bases and the J gene lost 1 base, with 11 bases spanning the gap. The CDR3 is made up of 14 amino acids. Per the germline V gene, CDR1 is SEHNR and CDR2 is FQNEAQ (reference sequence).